This T cell receptor beta chain was profiled in a study of PD-L1 blockade in urothelial cancer. With regard to this clone: Its specificity is not known.

CDR1 and CDR2 (germline): MDHEN, SYDVKM. J was trimmed by 5 bases and V by 8 bases; bases with no gene match: 5. This CDR3 region has 14 residues. Assay used: immunoSEQ multiplex PCR; TCRdb lists only in-frame clones, some missing. Of some 90,000 clones in the sample, approximately 88% were seen once. Regarding time point: pretreatment peripheral blood. Findings of the study overall: Blood clones associated with the tumor expanded more at 3 weeks in durable-benefit patients.

The sample was PBMCs, taken around atezolizumab (anti-PD-L1) treatment. The sequence was obtained from a woman older than 75 with urothelial cancer. The rearrangement uses TRBV28 and TRBJ2-5, with TRBD2 matching over 13 bases. CDR3 bases: TGTGCCAGCCAGACTAGCGGGAGGTCTGAGACCCAGTACTTC. It is translated as CASQTSGRSETQYF.